This section outlines one T cell receptor (beta chain) sequence together with its context. What this receptor recognizes is not known. The record has no base qualities; no much larger clone is one base away. These data originate in a study of tumor-infiltrating lymphocytes in primary liver carcinoma (dated by TCRdb to 2017 to 2019). Turning to the overall study: Surgical resection was performed in China between November 2015 and early 2016 on roughly 5 patients with histopathologically diagnosed primary liver carcinoma. The five patients, three men and two women aged 30 to 69 years, had hepatocellular carcinoma (four) or combined HCC and intrahepatic cholangiocarcinoma (one). The five patients had tumors of stage T1-T3 N0M0, with maximum diameters ranging from 4.2 to 10 cm. Roughly 3.5 to 8 million productive TCRbeta reads were obtained per sample, and no significant difference in read depth was found between tissue types. For each liver tumor, the study sampled five regions along with adjacent normal tissue and blood, and applied TCRbeta repertoire sequencing, expression microarrays and whole-exome sequencing. A total of 35 specimens from 5 patients went through TCRbeta repertoire sequencing, namely 25 tumor regions, 5 adjacent noncancerous liver tissues and 5 peripheral blood samples. Repertoires from technical replicates were highly reproducible, with mean shared-clone rates about 0.9 and correlation coefficients above 0.98. Beyond this particular receptor, the publication reports: The top 250 clones made up a significantly larger repertoire fraction in tumors than in blood (p = 0.039). Only the TCR beta chain was sequenced, which likely underestimates true repertoire diversity because unpaired alpha chains were not captured. Consistent with antigen-driven expansion, pairs of tumor regions showed higher repertoire overlap (mean about 36%) than either tumor-adjacent pairs (around 17%) or tumor-blood pairs (approximately 14%). The study included only five patients, and the authors note findings should be validated in a larger study. Since the samples were bulk and unsorted, there was no way to compare CD4+ and CD8+ T cell repertoires.

The cysteine opens and the phenylalanine closes a CDR3 of 16 amino acids. Kept here is only the CDR3 DNA, which spans 48 bases and is read in frame from base 1. CDR1 SGHTA and CDR2 FQGNSA are derived from the germline V gene. V is pruned by 4 bases and J by 7 bases, leaving 11 bases of the junction without a gene match. Starting from around 520 ng total RNA, TCRbeta-specific cDNA was produced by reverse transcription with a constant-region primer and ProtoScript II reverse transcriptase. The TCRbeta libraries were prepared through three rounds of nested multiplex PCR following a slightly modified ARM-PCR procedure. Each of the first two PCR rounds ran for around 10 cycles using multiplex TRBV1-TRBV30 forward primers together with a Cbeta reverse primer. Sample barcodes and Illumina adapters were added in a final 25-cycle PCR using Deep VentR polymerase. Before sequencing, amplicons of 200-500 bp were purified from gel using a QIAquick gel extraction kit. An Illumina HiSeq 2500 was used to sequence the TCRbeta amplicons, generating 250-bp paired-end reads. As for how the authors treated the data: Quality trimming of reads was performed with Trimmomatic v0.33, and paired reads were merged with FLASH v1.2.11 so that full CDR3 sequences could be recovered. V, D and J germline segments were assigned to the rearranged TCRbeta sequences using MiGEC v1.2.1b. Clonotype statistics and Shannon-Wiener diversity indices were calculated with VDJtools v1.0.0. Except for diversity analysis, only each sample's 250 most abundant clonotypes were used in subsequent analyses to reduce sampling bias. The public reads were reanalyzed by TCRdb: fastp trimming at Q25, MiXCR alignment, in-frame beta chains only. Entries are consolidated by CDR3 protein sequence, retaining the most common genes and DNA. The authors' filters were not applied to this entry. For this sample the table gives about 330,000 distinct CDR3 sequences, of which less than 75% were detected only once. Clones ranked in the top ten supply roughly 6% of the sample.

RNA from unsorted whole blood was extracted with TRIzol reagent, and germline DNA was obtained with the DNeasy Blood & Tissue kit. Chronic HBV infection was present in the patients, and the patients were treatment-naive at sampling. Before surgery, roughly 4.2 milliliters of peripheral blood were drawn into K2EDTA tubes. Here the chain combines TRBV7-2 and TRBJ2-3; 10 central nucleotides agree with TRBD2. The source is a man between 40 and 49 years old with primary liver carcinoma and hepatitis B virus infection. The sample comprised peripheral blood. The sequenced DNA: TGTGCCAGCAGCTCTCAGCGGGAGGGCAATAGGAATACGCAGTATTTT. The encoded protein is CASSSQREGNRNTQYF. Outside the CDR3, residues come from the reference TRBV7-2 and TRBJ2-3 proteins, so the full variable domain is: GAGVSQSPSNKVTEKGKDVELRCDPISGHTALYWYRQSLGQGLEFLIYFQGNSAPDKSGLPSDRFSAERTGGSVSTLTIQRTQQEDSAVYLCASSSQREGNRNTQYFGPGTRLTVL.